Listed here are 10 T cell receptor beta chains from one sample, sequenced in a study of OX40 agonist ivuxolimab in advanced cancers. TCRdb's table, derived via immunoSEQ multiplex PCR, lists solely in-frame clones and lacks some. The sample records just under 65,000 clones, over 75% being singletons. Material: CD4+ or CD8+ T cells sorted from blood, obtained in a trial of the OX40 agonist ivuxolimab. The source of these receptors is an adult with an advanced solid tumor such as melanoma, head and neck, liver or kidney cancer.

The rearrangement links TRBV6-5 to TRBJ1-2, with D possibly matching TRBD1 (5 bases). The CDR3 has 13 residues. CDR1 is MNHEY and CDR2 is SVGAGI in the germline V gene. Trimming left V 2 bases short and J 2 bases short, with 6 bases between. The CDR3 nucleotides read TGTGCCAGCAGTTACGGGGCGAACTATGGCTACACCTTC. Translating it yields CASSYGANYGYTF.

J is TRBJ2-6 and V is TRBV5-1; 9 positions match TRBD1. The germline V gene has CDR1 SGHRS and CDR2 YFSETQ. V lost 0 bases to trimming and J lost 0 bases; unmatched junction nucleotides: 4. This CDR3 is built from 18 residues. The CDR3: CASSLGGTGFSGANVLTF. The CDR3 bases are TGCGCCAGCAGCTTGGGCGGGACAGGGTTCTCTGGGGCCAACGTCCTGACTTTC.

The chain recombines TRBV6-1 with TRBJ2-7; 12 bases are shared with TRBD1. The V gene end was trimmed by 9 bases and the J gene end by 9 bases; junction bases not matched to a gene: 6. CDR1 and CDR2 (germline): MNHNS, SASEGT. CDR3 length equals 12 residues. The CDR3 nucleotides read TGTGCCAGTAACTGGGACAGGGGGCGGCAGTACTTC. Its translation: CASNWDRGRQYF.

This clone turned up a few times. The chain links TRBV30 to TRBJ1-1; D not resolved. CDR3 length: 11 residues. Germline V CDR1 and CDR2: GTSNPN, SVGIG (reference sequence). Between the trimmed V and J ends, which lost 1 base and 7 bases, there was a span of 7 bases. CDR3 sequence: CAWSDSLEAFF. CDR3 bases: TGTGCCTGGAGTGACAGCCTTGAAGCTTTCTTT.

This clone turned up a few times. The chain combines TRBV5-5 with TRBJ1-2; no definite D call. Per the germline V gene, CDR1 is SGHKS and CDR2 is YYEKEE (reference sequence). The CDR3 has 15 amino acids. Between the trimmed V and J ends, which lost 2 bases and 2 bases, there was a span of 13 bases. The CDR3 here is CASSFYPPENYGYTF. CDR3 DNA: TGTGCCAGCAGCTTCTATCCCCCAGAGAACTATGGCTACACCTTC.

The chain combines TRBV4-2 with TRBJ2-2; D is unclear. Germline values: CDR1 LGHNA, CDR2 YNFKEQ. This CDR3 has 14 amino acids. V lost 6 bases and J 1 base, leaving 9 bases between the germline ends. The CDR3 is CASRTEVNTGELFF. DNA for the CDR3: TGTGCCAGCAGGACGGAAGTGAACACCGGGGAGCTGTTTTTT.

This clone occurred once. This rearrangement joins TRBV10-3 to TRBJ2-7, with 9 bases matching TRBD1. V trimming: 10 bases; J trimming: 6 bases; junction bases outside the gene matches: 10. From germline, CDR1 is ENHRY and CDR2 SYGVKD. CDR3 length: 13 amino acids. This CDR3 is CATSRDRDSEQYF. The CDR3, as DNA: TGTGCCACCAGCCGGGACAGGGACAGCGAGCAGTACTTC.

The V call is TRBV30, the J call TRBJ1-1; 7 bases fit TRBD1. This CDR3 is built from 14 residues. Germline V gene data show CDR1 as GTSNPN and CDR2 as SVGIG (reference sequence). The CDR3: CAGAGGPGGTEAFF. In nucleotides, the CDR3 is TGTGCGGGCGCAGGGGGGCCGGGGGGCACTGAAGCTTTCTTT.

CDR3: CASSPTNEQFF. DNA of the CDR3: TGTGCCAGCTCACCTACCAATGAGCAGTTCTTC. The gene calls are TRBV18 and TRBJ2-1, with D unresolved. CDR3 length: 11 residues. Per the germline V gene, CDR1 is KGHSH and CDR2 is LQKENI. V gave up 3 bases and J gave up 6 bases, with 3 bases separating them. Complete variable domain (other parts from reference TRBV18 and TRBJ2-1): NAGVMQNPRHLVRRRGQEARLRCSPMKGHSHVYWYRQLPEEGLKFMVYLQKENIIDESGMPKERFSAEFPKEGPSILRIQQVVRGDSAAYFCASSPTNEQFFGPGTRLTVL.

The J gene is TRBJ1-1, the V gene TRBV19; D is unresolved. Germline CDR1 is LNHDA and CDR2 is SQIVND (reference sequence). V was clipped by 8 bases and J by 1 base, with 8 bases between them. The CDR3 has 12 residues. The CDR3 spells CASRRENTEAFF. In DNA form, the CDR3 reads TGTGCCAGTCGTCGGGAGAACACTGAAGCTTTCTTT.